Listed below are T cell receptor beta chains from one sample, sequenced in a study of tumor T cells in aggressive B-cell lymphoma. Assay used: immunoSEQ multiplex PCR; TCRdb lists only in-frame clones, some missing. The sample includes under 2,500 clones, around 92% of them seen just once. Sequencing used tumor tissue. The receptors were gathered from an adult with diffuse large B cell lymphoma. The CDR3 runs from the conserved cysteine through the conserved F or W. Fields, in order: J gene, D gene, V gene, clone size, CDR3 protein, CDR3 DNA. A D gene is named only where the DNA matches it firmly. Size tells how often a clone was seen (once, few, many) or the class of an expanded clone, and some rows leave it out.

TRBJ2-7,NA,TRBV5-1,NA,CASSPRQSSYEQYF,TGCGCCAGCAGCCCCCGACAGAGCTCCTACGAGCAGTACTTC
TRBJ2-7,NA,TRBV28,NA,CASSPTGDGGEQYF,TGTGCCAGCAGCCCGACAGGCGACGGGGGGGAGCAGTACTTC
TRBJ2-7,TRBD1,TRBV6-5,NA,CASTAGGYEQYF,TGTGCCAGCACGGCAGGGGGCTACGAGCAGTACTTC
TRBJ2-3,NA,TRBV28,NA,CASSLTDTQYF,TGTGCCAGCAGTCTTACAGATACGCAGTATTTT
TRBJ2-1,TRBD2,TRBV4-1,NA,CASRGLLYNEQFF,TGCGCCAGCAGGGGACTACTTTACAATGAGCAGTTCTTC
TRBJ1-2,NA,TRBV7-2,NA,CASSLNPAPGGGYTF,TGTGCCAGCAGCTTAAATCCGGCCCCGGGGGGGGGCTACACCTTC
TRBJ2-3,NA,TRBV5-1,NA,CASSLGAGRIGDTQYF,TGCGCCAGCAGCTTGGGGGCTGGGAGAATAGGAGATACGCAGTATTTT
TRBJ2-7,NA,TRBV28,NA,CASRSDSSYSYEQYF,TGTGCCAGCAGGAGCGACAGTTCCTACTCCTACGAGCAGTACTTC
TRBJ2-6,TRBD1,TRBV11-2,NA,CTSIPGTGFFGANVLTF,TGTACCAGCATCCCCGGGACAGGTTTCTTTGGGGCCAACGTCCTGACTTTC
TRBJ1-1,TRBD1,TRBV19,NA,CASTPRGRGDTEAFF,TGTGCCAGTACCCCCAGGGGGCGCGGGGACACTGAAGCTTTCTTT
TRBJ1-1,NA,TRBV5-6,NA,CASSLGGKGAFF,TGTGCCAGCAGCTTGGGCGGGAAGGGGGCTTTCTTT
TRBJ1-3,TRBD1,TRBV28,once,CASSPDRGQGNTIYF,TGTGCCAGCAGCCCGGACAGGGGGCAAGGAAACACCATATATTTT
TRBJ1-4,NA,TRBV27,once,CASSPHRVGNEKLFF,TGTGCCAGCAGTCCCCACAGGGTTGGAAATGAAAAACTGTTTTTT
TRBJ2-7,NA,TRBV19,NA,CASSFTSFSYEQYF,TGTGCCAGTAGTTTTACTAGTTTCTCCTACGAGCAGTACTTC
TRBJ2-6,NA,TRBV19,NA,CATEEETGANVLTF,TGTGCCACCGAAGAAGAGACTGGGGCCAACGTCCTGACTTTC
TRBJ1-2,NA,TRBV6-4,NA,CATYSPLGHGYTF,TGTGCCACCTATTCACCCCTGGGGCATGGCTACACCTTC
TRBJ1-1,TRBD1,TRBV9,NA,CASSVTGQGAAFF,TGTGCCAGCAGCGTGACGGGACAGGGCGCGGCTTTCTTT
TRBJ1-5,NA,TRBV5-4,NA,CASSFGGNQPQHF,TGTGCCAGCAGCTTCGGGGGGAATCAGCCCCAGCATTTT
TRBJ2-2,TRBD2,TRBV9,once,CASSVAPSGTTGELFF,TGTGCCAGCAGCGTAGCCCCTAGCGGGACCACCGGGGAGCTGTTTTTT
TRBJ2-7,NA,TRBV19,NA,CASSNPLGPYEQYF,TGTGCCAGTAGTAATCCACTGGGGCCCTACGAGCAGTACTTC
TRBJ2-2,NA,TRBV5-1,NA,CASSSGPQGTGELFF,TGCGCCAGCAGCTCGGGACCCCAGGGGACCGGGGAGCTGTTTTTT